This T cell receptor beta chain was observed in a study of shared clonotypes between healthy human individuals. Overall study results and limits: Some naive CD4 clonotypes, 4% to 6%, turned up in common across several donors.

Donors had no recently reported acute infections or vaccinations and were HIV-negative. Replicate PCRs from sorted subsets contained around 190 ng DNA, which is around 30,000 T cell genomes. Some clones are missing from TCRdb's copy, which holds only in-frame ones; the method was immunoSEQ multiplex PCR. The sample lists 980,000 or so clones, 70% to 85% occurring once. A word on this clone: Its matching antigen is unknown.

The sample consisted of memory CD4+ T cells sorted from blood. Sample subset: CD45RA-negative fraction. The receptor was derived from a man younger than 35 in good health.

In nucleotides, the CDR3 is TGTGCCAGCAGCACGACAGGTCGGGAGGGAGAGACCCAGTACTTC. Translating gives CASSTTGREGETQYF. The chain is built from TRBV7-9 and TRBJ2-5; 8 bases match TRBD2. The CDR3 is 15 residues long. The J segment lost 4 bases and the V segment lost 5 bases, leaving 9 bases of the junction unmatched. Germline loops: CDR1 SEHNR, CDR2 FQNEAQ (reference sequence).